Detailed here is one T cell receptor beta chain. This clone's antigen is unknown. No qualities accompany the bases; no much larger clone lies one base away. The immunoSEQ Assay, a bias-controlled multiplex PCR, was used to amplify TCRbeta CDR3 regions from genomic DNA. The authors' analysis ran thus. The number of nucleated cells in each sample was estimated from the amplification of reference gene primers within the assay. To quantify the absolute abundance of each unique TCRbeta CDR3 rearrangement, sequence reads were collapsed and filtered. For each sample, productive Simpson clonality was calculated as the square root of Simpson's diversity index across productive rearrangements. Sourced from immuneACCESS, this table was stored by TCRdb with only in-frame sequences that have V and J called. A share of the clones is absent; for the studies checked, an unresolved V gene accounts for under half, and the remainder has no known explanation. V, J and clone size are taken as reported in that table, and D and trimming were inferred from the DNA itself. Counted in this sample were some 250,000 clones; about 90% of them appeared once. The top ten clones comprise 3.3% of the sample.

This entry comes from a study of blood T cell repertoires in COVID-19 (dated by TCRdb to about 2020). Study-wide context: Collaborator samples came from the United States, Italy and Spain and covered acute and convalescent phases of COVID-19. The prospective study material was composed of cDNA or gDNA derived from T cells, B-cell-depleted T cells, or PBMCs. Where available, HLA class I and class II types were taken from metadata supplied by the sample provider and were not determined by assay-based typing. The dataset comprised deeply sampled blood TCRbeta repertoires from subjects exposed to, actively infected with, or recovered from COVID-19. The samples were drawn from two sources: the first 160 participants of the ongoing ImmuneRACE study, and 1,000 to 1,500 subjects contributed by 6 global collaborators. A freely available public database, intended as a resource for researchers studying the immune response to SARS-CoV-2, is where the repertoires were released. A de-identified subject ID, COVID-19 status, age in years and sex were almost always included in the sample metadata. Summary of the overall study and its limitations: The quantity of clinical and demographic metadata differed by source and by participant and was supplied without curation.

Participants in the prospective study were enrolled through a virtual design, were aged about 18 to 100 years, and lived in about two dozen United States geographic areas. In the prospective study, cohorts were assigned on the basis of participant-reported clinical history obtained from a screening survey and a study questionnaire. In the prospective study, mobile phlebotomists collected whole blood, serum and a nasopharyngeal or oropharyngeal swab from each participant. Participants in the prospective study had the option to provide additional blood draws and questionnaires over a roughly 2-month period. Prospective study blood samples were shipped either frozen or at room temperature before DNA extraction. Sequenced input: PBMCs or T cells enriched from blood (not recorded which). This receptor was obtained from a woman in her forties with acute COVID-19.

The CDR3 corresponds to CASSLVRGNGYTF. The nucleotide sequence reads TGTGCCAGCAGTTTGGTCCGGGGGAATGGCTACACCTTC. The rearranged segments are TRBV27 and TRBJ1-2; perhaps TRBD1 is the D gene, with 5 bases matching. The CDR3 has 13 amino acids, counting the end cysteine and phenylalanine. The only DNA kept is the CDR3, 39 bases in frame from the first base. V loses 3 bases of germline sequence and J loses 6 bases, and the interval between the two ends is 11 bases. Taken from the germline V gene (reference sequence), the CDR1 and CDR2 loops are MNHEY and SMNVEV.